Detailed here is one T cell receptor beta chain. Its antigen is not yet known. No base quality information exists; no much larger clone differs at one position. Reading from cysteine to phenylalanine, the CDR3 counts 17 amino acids. Only CDR3 DNA remains: 51 bases, in frame from the first base. Reading the germline V gene gives CDR1 SGDLS and CDR2 YYNGEE. Germline trimming amounts to 4 bases on V and 6 bases on J, with 15 as the count of junction bases outside the gene matches. This sample is part of a study of cytomegalovirus exposure and HLA in healthy donors (dated by TCRdb to the late 2010s). About the investigation overall: According to an earlier analysis of 550 to 700 of the donors, about 179 million T cells yielded 95 million to 140 million unique TCR beta sequences and around 280 Gb of sequence data. An early release covering more than 500 HLA-typed donors comprised around 300 gigabases of sequencing data and some 79 million unique TCR sequences. The genetic ancestry cluster associated with self-reported Caucasian donors included 81% of the 398 genotyped donors. The study was designed to test whether signatures of past pathogen exposure could be identified by cataloging public T cell receptors. The study profiled the T cell repertoires of more than 500 subjects by immunosequencing and related them to cytomegalovirus serostatus. Along with the 666-subject first cohort, a separate validation cohort of around 120 different subjects was used. The study combined high-throughput TCR immunosequencing, statistical association of individual TCRs with disease status, and machine learning to predict cytomegalovirus infection status. To study patterns of TCR occurrence, a later analysis re-analyzed previously published TCR beta repertoires from 500 to 850 donors and added high-resolution HLA genotyping. In the later analysis, no new phenotypic data were used to find candidate immune exposures; instead, reliance was placed on TCR beta sequences and their occurrence across donors. An earlier analysis of approximately 630 of the donors applied high-throughput TCR beta sequencing to assess whether each TCR beta V gene segment acted as functional or pseudogenic. Donor age, sex, ethnicity and CMV serostatus were compiled together with the repertoire data. Genome-wide SNP genotypes for about three fifths of the roughly 700 donors were used in a later genetic analysis, which treated that subset as a discovery cohort. Every repertoire in the discovery cohort had been generated on one and the same sequencing platform. HLA typing included class I and class II loci at four-digit resolution. The number of donors typed differed by locus, with 629-630 for A, B, C, DRB1 and DQB1, 522 for DQA1, under 610 for DPA1, and about 450 for DPB1. About five DR-DQ haplotypes were treated as single units for association and clustering because of strong linkage in the cohort. Among roughly 400 genotyped donors of the cohort, an average of approximately 220,000 unique TCR beta nucleotide sequences was sequenced per donor, of which about 18% were non-productive.

Library construction relied on the immunoSEQ multiplex PCR assay. For the multiplex PCR, a mixture combining 60 forward primers for TCR Vbeta segments and 13 reverse primers for TCR Jbeta segments was used. A multiplex PCR assay on genomic DNA amplified the CDR3 region of rearranged TCR beta genes. The Illumina HiSeq System was used to sequence the amplified TCR beta libraries as 87-base-pair reads. The source study handled its data this way. A later analysis counted about 76 million unique TCR beta chains across the 500 to 850 repertoires, and around 9.9 million of these chains were shared by at least two donors. Raw reads were error-corrected and collapsed into unique sequences with a nearest-neighbor algorithm that merged closely related sequences to remove PCR and sequencing errors. V, D and J gene segments were assigned by aligning CDR3 sequences to IMGT reference sequences. For a sequence to be retained, a match of at least six nucleotides was required to both a V gene segment and a J gene segment. Rearrangements were classified as productive when the CDR3 lacked stop codons and remained in frame with V and J, and all other rearrangements were classified as non-productive. CDR3 was defined by IMGT convention, running from the second conserved V-encoded cysteine to the conserved J-encoded phenylalanine. The earlier analysis of 450 to 750 of the donors excluded any sequence lacking an unambiguous match to a single V gene segment. In an earlier analysis of a few hundred of the donors, a V segment was called functional when productive rearrangements were above 56.7%, and segregating when the standard deviation between donors exceeded 5%. To diagnose cytomegalovirus status from the catalog of TCR beta chain sequences, a statistical classification framework was built. V and J gene assignment, in a later analysis, came from comparing TCR nucleotide sequences with IMGT/GENE-DB human TR gene sequences. In a later analysis, CDR3 sequences and most-parsimonious VDJ recombination scenarios were assigned using the TCRdist pipeline. In a later analysis, each TCR beta chain was defined by its CDR3 amino acid sequence together with its V-gene family, and reads lacking a unique V-gene family were excluded. As a way to deal with suspected cross-contamination and a sequencing artifact, a later analysis dropped 640 or so nucleotide sequences that were highly shared and had low generation probability. For each public chain, a later analysis derived a clonal expansion index from normalized ranks of inferred template counts within each repertoire. In a later analysis, generation probabilities were computed using a VDJ recombination model fitted to out-of-frame rearrangements, and the results were checked against IGoR. In a later analysis, TCR-TCR, TCR-HLA and TCR-CMV co-occurrence was scored with hypergeometric tests, and a repertoire-size bias correction was applied to TCR pairs. In a later analysis, false discovery rates were estimated by permuting HLA or CMV assignments 20 times. In a later analysis, co-occurring TCRs were grouped using DBSCAN, and TCRdist sequence similarity was added for clustering within HLA-allele-positive subsets. For co-occurrence clustering, repertoires with fewer than 30,000 or more than 120,000 public chains were excluded, along with four to six repertoires with anomalous nucleotide sharing. TCRdb took this table from immuneACCESS and kept in-frame rearrangements with V and J called. Such tables lack part of the clones; where checked against another copy, unresolved V genes explain under half of the gap, and the rest is unexplained. The V and J calls and clone size were taken over from that table, and D and trimming were inferred from the DNA. Here the sample has about 160,000 clones; around 73% occur a single time. The ten largest clonotypes hold more than 1.4% of the sample.

The cohort comprised 550 to 700 healthy bone marrow donors. At the time of sampling, every cohort member was nominally healthy, though immune exposures that went unrecorded were likely present. The donor tested CMV seronegative and was one of the 352 seronegative cohort members. A peripheral blood sample was provided by each donor, and peripheral blood mononuclear cells were used for TCR beta sequencing. Genomic DNA extraction from the blood cell samples was performed with the Qiagen DNeasy Blood Extraction Kit. Findings and caveats that apply to the study as a whole: The cohort was sequenced for TCR beta chains only, and without alpha or paired-chain data the features that could be detected were limited. A later analysis found that most CMV-associated TCR beta chains appeared HLA-restricted, with HLA associations seemingly driven largely by CMV exposure. According to a later analysis, parvovirus B19, influenza, CMV and Epstein-Barr virus appeared linked to several top co-occurrence clusters. Because counts were too low, about 17 rarely observed V segments, including chromosome 9 orphons, were excluded from the earlier analysis of fewer than 650 of the donors. The authors suggested that the approach could potentially be generalized to other disease states and immunological phenotypes. In a later analysis, HLA-associated TCR beta chains showed more clonal expansion and lower generation probabilities than non-associated chains that were equally common. Correlated functional status among segregating V segments might be attributable to linkage disequilibrium, but an unknown experimental factor could not be ruled out. The presence/absence analyses assumed that sequencing depth was roughly uniform across donors, and that assumption may not be true. When HLA alleles, especially DR and DQ, strongly co-occurred, attributing TCR associations to individual alleles was difficult. A later genetic analysis associated a missense DCLRE1C variant with V-gene and J-gene trimming of TCR beta chains, and an independent cohort replicated the association. In a later genetic analysis, fewer N-insertions in productive TCRs were reported among donors in an Asian-associated ancestry cluster than the roughly 700-donor mean. A further reported finding was that TCR beta sequences accurately predicted the HLA-A and HLA-B alleles for most subjects in the first cohort. In a later analysis, some 17,000 TCR beta sequences were associated with specific HLA alleles at a false discovery rate of 0.05. The sequencing pipeline was judged likely to have produced a cluster of highly shared sequence variants as a technical artifact. Cytomegalovirus status was reported to be diagnosed by the classifier with high specificity and sensitivity in both the original and validation cohorts. The study listed approximately 150 TCR beta chains as associated with cytomegalovirus. The 87-base-pair reads could not distinguish some IMGT-functional V segments, including TRBV6-2 and TRBV6-3, so those segments were excluded. Most TCR sequences were observed very rarely across donors, whereas some public TCRs were present in many individuals. In a later analysis, the rate of TCR association differed among HLA loci, with DRB1 alleles having the most associated TCRs and HLA-C alleles having the fewest. In an earlier analysis of several hundred of the donors, most TCR beta V segments were observed in productive rearrangements about 90% or about 30% of the time, broadly matching IMGT annotations. Because HLA typing was unavailable for some donors at each locus, only the typed subset was used in association tests. The only immune exposure information available for the cohort was CMV serostatus. Three of the identified cytomegalovirus-associated TCR beta chains were confirmed in vitro to be specific for cytomegalovirus antigens.

What was sequenced was PBMCs. This sequence was found in a male donor in good health and CMV-seronegative. This chain joins TRBV9 to TRBJ2-7, with 11 bases aligning to TRBD1. The CDR3 reads CASSTIPGQGAVCEQYF. The nucleotides are TGTGCCAGCAGCACTATCCCCGGACAGGGGGCAGTATGCGAGCAGTACTTC.